This T cell receptor beta chain was profiled in a study of blood T cell repertoires in COVID-19. Study-wide background: From the United States, Italy and Spain came samples of acute and convalescent COVID-19. PBMCs, B-cell-depleted T cells, or T cells were the source of the cDNA or gDNA that made up the material.

Deletions cut 4 bases from V and 4 bases from J, with 15 bases between. Germline loops: CDR1 SGHRS, CDR2 YFSETQ. The CDR3 runs 16 residues. Under the authors' procedure: Amplification of reference gene primers was used by the study to estimate nucleated cell counts. Sequencing was performed with immunoSEQ multiplex PCR; in TCRdb, only in-frame clones are kept and a portion is missing. V, J and clone size were drawn from that table, and D and trimming were deduced from the DNA. The sample lists some 50,000 clones, roughly 82% occurring once. What was sequenced was peripheral blood. V usage is TRBV5-1 and J usage is TRBJ2-6; the D gene is possibly TRBD1 (5 bases). This TCR derives from a middle-aged man with acute or convalescent COVID-19. The CDR3 DNA follows: TGCGCCAGCAGCGTCAAATCAGGGTCGGGGGCCAACGTCCTGACTTTC. Translation: CASSVKSGSGANVLTF.